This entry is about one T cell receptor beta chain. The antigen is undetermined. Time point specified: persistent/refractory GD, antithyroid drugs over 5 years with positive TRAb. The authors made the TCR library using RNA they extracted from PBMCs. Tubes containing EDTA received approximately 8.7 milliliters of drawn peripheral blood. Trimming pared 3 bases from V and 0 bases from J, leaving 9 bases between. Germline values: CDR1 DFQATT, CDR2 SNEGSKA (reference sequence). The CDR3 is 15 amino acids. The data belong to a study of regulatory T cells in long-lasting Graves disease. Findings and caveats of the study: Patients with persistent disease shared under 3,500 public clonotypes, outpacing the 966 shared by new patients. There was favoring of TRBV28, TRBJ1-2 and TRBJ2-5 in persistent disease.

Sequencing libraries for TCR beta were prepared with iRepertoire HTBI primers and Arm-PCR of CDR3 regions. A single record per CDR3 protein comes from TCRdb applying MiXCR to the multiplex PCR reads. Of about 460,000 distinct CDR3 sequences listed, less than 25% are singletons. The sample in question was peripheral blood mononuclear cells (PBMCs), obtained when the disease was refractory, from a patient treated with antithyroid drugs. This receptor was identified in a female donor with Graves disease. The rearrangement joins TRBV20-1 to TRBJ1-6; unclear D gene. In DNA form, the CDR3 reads TGCAGTGCTAGTAGTAGGAGCTCCTATAATTCACCCCTCCACTTT. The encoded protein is CSASSRSSYNSPLHF.